Below, one T cell receptor (beta chain) is given with its context. The data are from a study of blood T cell repertoires in COVID-19. The CDR3 has 18 amino acids. V shed 5 bases, J shed 4 bases, and the junction held 17 bases outside the gene matches. Germline lookup yields CDR1 SGHTA and CDR2 FQGNSA. Libraries were prepared by immunoSEQ multiplex PCR; TCRdb keeps only in-frame clonotypes and omits some of them. The sample shows roughly 200,000 clones, 89% of them seen only once. The chain carries TRBV7-2 and TRBJ2-1, with 7 bases matching TRBD2. Sample: PBMCs or T cells enriched from blood (not recorded which). This clonotype originated in a woman aged 35 to 49 with acute COVID-19. CDR3 in DNA: TGTGCCAGCAGCCCCCGGGGAGGGTCGGGGCTAGTTTACAATGAGCAGTTCTTC. It is translated as CASSPRGGSGLVYNEQFF.